One sample yielded the 11 T cell receptor beta chains listed below, sequenced in a study of T cells after yellow fever vaccination. A single record per CDR3 protein comes from TCRdb applying MiXCR to the 5' RACE reads. The sample lists 300,000 to 400,000 distinct CDR3 sequences, 3.5% to 4.5% seen once, with 20% to 25% in the top ten. The specimen was PBMCs, collected 5 days after the yellow fever booster vaccination. The receptor set was obtained from a man aged 18 to 30 who received the YFV17D yellow fever vaccine.

This clonotype was counted ten times or more. The chain is built from TRBV6-5 and TRBJ2-7; the D is unclear. Germline V gives CDR1 MNHEY, CDR2 SVGAGI. The CDR3 extends over 14 amino acids. Trimming stripped 0 bases from V and 4 bases from J, with 10 bases between. CDR3 amino acids: CASSYSYGSYEQYV. CDR3 nucleotide sequence: TGTGCCAGCAGTTACTCGTACGGATCTTACGAGCAGTACGTC.

This clonotype was counted only a few times. This chain uses TRBV18 with TRBJ1-1; D call uncertain. This CDR3 spans 14 amino acids. CDR1 is KGHSH, CDR2 LQKENI, per germline. Trimming pared 4 bases from V and 1 base from J, leaving 10 bases between. The CDR3 nucleotides read TGTGCCAGCTCACTGCGGACCGAGAACACTGAAGCTTTCTTT. Protein sequence: CASSLRTENTEAFF.

Only a few counts were recorded for this clonotype. The chain employs TRBV18 and TRBJ2-3; 9 positions match TRBD1. J gave up 3 bases and V 2 bases, and 6 bases lay outside the gene matches. The CDR3 has 16 amino acids. Per germline, CDR1 KGHSH and CDR2 LQKENI. CDR3 sequence (DNA): TGTGCCAGCTCACCAATCGCGGGACAGGGAACAGATACGCAGTATTTT. This encodes CASSPIAGQGTDTQYF.

The chain couples TRBV19 to TRBJ2-7, with TRBD2 as a possible D gene (6 bases). The CDR3 contains 15 residues. Trimming cost V 4 bases and J 3 bases, with 16 bases left between them. Germline V CDR1 and CDR2: LNHDA, SQIVND (reference sequence). The CDR3 bases are TGTGCCAGTAGTACCGTCCCTTCCGGGGGCTACGAGCAGTACTTC. Its protein is CASSTVPSGGYEQYF. The variable domain in full, with the rest retrieved from reference TRBV19 and TRBJ2-7, is DGGITQSPKYLFRKEGQNVTLSCEQNLNHDAMYWYRQDPGQGLRLIYYSQIVNDFQKGDIAEGYSVSREKKESFPLTVTSAQKNPTAFYLCASSTVPSGGYEQYFGPGTRLTVT.

This clonotype was seen ten or more times. The chain couples TRBV10-2 to TRBJ2-7; D not resolved. This CDR3 comprises 11 residues. V lost 3 bases, J lost 6 bases, and 6 bases lay in between. Germline assignment: CDR1 WSHSY and CDR2 SAAADI. CDR3 nucleotides: TGCGCCAGCAGTGAAGGTAGCGAGCAGTACGTC. This gives the protein CASSEGSEQYV.

In its sample, this clonotype was seen a few times. The chain couples TRBV9 to TRBJ2-2; 7 bases match TRBD1. The V gene's germline CDR1 is SGDLS and CDR2 YYNGEE. The V gene end was trimmed by 3 bases and the J gene end by 8 bases; junction bases not matched to a gene: 13. The CDR3 runs 16 residues. The CDR3 nucleotides read TGTGCCAGCAGCGACAACGCGATGAGGGGGCAGGGGGAGCTGTTTTTT. Residues: CASSDNAMRGQGELFF.

The V gene is TRBV11-2, the J gene TRBJ1-4, with unresolved D. CDR1 and CDR2 (germline): SGHAT, FQNNGV. Between the trimmed V and J ends, which lost 2 bases and 8 bases, there was a span of 9 bases. This CDR3 has 13 amino acids. CDR3 in amino acids: CASSLWVGEKLFF. CDR3 DNA sequence: TGTGCCAGCAGCTTATGGGTTGGGGAAAAACTGTTTTTT.

This clonotype was picked up many times. The chain links TRBV7-2 to TRBJ2-3; TRBD2 aligns across 12 bases. CDR3 length equals 15 residues. J gave up 4 bases and V 5 bases, and 4 bases lay outside the gene matches. Germline CDR1 SGHTA, CDR2 FQGNSA. The CDR3 sequence is CASSPLAGGPDTQYF. The CDR3, as DNA: TGTGCCAGCAGCCCACTAGCGGGGGGCCCAGATACGCAGTATTTT.

This clonotype has ten or more counts. V gene TRBV9 combines with J gene TRBJ2-3; no clear D gene. CDR3 length: 14 residues. CDR1 and CDR2 (germline): SGDLS, YYNGEE. The ends were cut back, 3 bases at V and 4 bases at J, with 12 bases in the middle. CDR3 DNA: TGTGCCAGCAGCGCAGCTGGGGAATCAGATACGCAGTATTTT. It encodes CASSAAGESDTQYF.

This clonotype was seen many times. This chain connects TRBV11-3 to TRBJ2-5; 7 nucleotides match TRBD1. This CDR3 comprises 13 residues. Germline V gene sequence: CDR1 SGHNT, CDR2 YENEEA. V lost 4 bases and J lost 5; bases outside the gene matches: 4. CDR3 loop: CASSWRRGETQYF. As DNA, the CDR3 is TGTGCCAGCAGCTGGCGCAGGGGGGAGACCCAGTACTTC.

This clonotype was found a few times. The rearrangement joins TRBV5-1 to TRBJ1-2, with D maybe TRBD1 (6 bases). There are 15 residues in the CDR3. Germline V gives CDR1 SGHRS, CDR2 YFSETQ. V was pared by 4 bases and J by 6 bases, with 19 bases between. CDR3 in DNA: TGCGCCAGCAGCGCCATGCCAACGGGGGACAATGGCTACACCTTC. Translated, it gives CASSAMPTGDNGYTF.